This T cell receptor (beta chain) was retrieved from a study of blood T cells in healthy people across ages. Overall study results and limits: In older individuals, TCR beta diversity per million T cells was lower, falling roughly linearly with age. Donor CMV status was unknown, possibly confounding expanded clonotype changes.

This CDR3 spans 13 amino acids. Germline V gene data show CDR1 as MNHEY and CDR2 as SVGAGI. V lost 8 bases and J lost 5, with 15 bases in between. Combining a sample-barcoded 5' primer with a J-beta primer mix, a second PCR ran for roughly 6 to 12 cycles. TCRdb re-derived calls from the 5' RACE reads in MiXCR, one entry per CDR3 protein. The sample lists about 630,000 distinct CDR3 sequences; under 25% were seen once. In its sample, this clonotype was seen many times. Its antigen is not known. Sequencing was done on a sample of blood. The V gene is TRBV6-5, the J gene TRBJ2-5; a possible D gene is TRBD1 (5 bases). This TCR was sampled from an older man in good health. As DNA, the CDR3 is TGTGCCAGCTATAAGAGGCCAGGGGAGACCCAGTACTTC. This codes for CASYKRPGETQYF.